This T cell receptor beta chain was documented in a study of neoadjuvant anti-PD-1 for oral cavity cancer. As to time point: after neoadjuvant nivolumab, at surgical resection. The germline gives CDR1 LNHDA, CDR2 SQIVND (reference sequence). V was clipped by 3 bases and J by 4 bases, with 30 bases between them. The CDR3 length is 20 residues. Measured with immunoSEQ multiplex PCR; TCRdb has only the in-frame clones, and not every one. The data hold about 24,000 clones, with 26% observed a single time. Sample: tumor tissue, taken after nivolumab (anti-PD-1) treatment. This sequence was found in a person aged 40 to 85 with oral cavity squamous cell carcinoma. This rearrangement joins TRBV19 to TRBJ1-2; D is ambiguous. In DNA form, the CDR3 reads TGTGCCAGTAGTATGATCGCCTCGCGGTGGGTTAAGTCGAGAAGCTATGGCTACACCTTC. This translates into CASSMIASRWVKSRSYGYTF.